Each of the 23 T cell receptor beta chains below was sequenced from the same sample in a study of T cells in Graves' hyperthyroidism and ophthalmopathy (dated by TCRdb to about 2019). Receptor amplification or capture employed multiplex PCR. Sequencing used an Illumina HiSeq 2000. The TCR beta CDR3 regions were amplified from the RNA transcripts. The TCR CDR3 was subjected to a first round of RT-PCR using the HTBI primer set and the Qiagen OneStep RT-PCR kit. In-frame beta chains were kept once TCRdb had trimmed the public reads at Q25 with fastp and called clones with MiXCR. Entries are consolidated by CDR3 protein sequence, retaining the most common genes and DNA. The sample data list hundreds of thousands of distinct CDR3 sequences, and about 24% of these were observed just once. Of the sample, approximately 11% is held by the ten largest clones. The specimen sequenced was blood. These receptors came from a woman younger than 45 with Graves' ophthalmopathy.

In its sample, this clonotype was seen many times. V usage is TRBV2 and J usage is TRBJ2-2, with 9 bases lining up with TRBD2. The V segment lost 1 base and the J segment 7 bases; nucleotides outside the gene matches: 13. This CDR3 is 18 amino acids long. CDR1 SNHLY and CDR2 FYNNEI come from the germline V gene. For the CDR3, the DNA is TGTGCCAGCAGTGAAGGTGGGGCTAGCGGGGTTTACGGCGGGGAGCTGTTTTTT. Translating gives CASSEGGASGVYGGELFF. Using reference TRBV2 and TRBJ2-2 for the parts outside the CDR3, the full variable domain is EPEVTQTPSHQVTQMGQEVILRCVPISNHLYFYWYRQILGQKVEFLVSFYNNEISEKSEIFDDQFSVERPDGSNFTLKIRSTKLEDSAMYFCASSEGGASGVYGGELFFGEGSRLTVL.

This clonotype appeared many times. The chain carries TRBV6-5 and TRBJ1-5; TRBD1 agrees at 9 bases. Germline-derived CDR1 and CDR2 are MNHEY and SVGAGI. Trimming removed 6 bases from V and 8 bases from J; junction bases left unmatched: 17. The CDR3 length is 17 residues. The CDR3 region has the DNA TGTGCCAGCAGACTGACACCCGGGACAGGGACCGGTGAGCCCCAGCATTTT. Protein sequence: CASRLTPGTGTGEPQHF.

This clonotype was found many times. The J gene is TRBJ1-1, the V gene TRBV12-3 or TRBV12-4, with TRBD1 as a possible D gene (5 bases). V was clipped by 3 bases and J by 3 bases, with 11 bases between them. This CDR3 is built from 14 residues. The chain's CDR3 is CASSFDSRHTEAFF. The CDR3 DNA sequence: TGTGCCAGCAGTTTCGACAGTCGGCACACTGAAGCTTTCTTT.

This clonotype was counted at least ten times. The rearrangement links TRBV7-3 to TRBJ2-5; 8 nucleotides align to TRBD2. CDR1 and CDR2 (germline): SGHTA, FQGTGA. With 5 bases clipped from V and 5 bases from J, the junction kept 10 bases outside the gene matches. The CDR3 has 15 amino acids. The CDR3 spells CASSPHPAGVETQYF. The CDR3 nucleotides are TGTGCCAGCAGCCCCCACCCAGCGGGGGTGGAGACCCAGTACTTC.

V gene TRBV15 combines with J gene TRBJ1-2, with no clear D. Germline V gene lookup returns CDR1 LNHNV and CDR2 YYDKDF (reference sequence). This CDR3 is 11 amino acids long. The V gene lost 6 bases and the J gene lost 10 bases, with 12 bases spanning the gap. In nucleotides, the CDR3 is TGTGCCACCAGGGAGACCGGTTTCTACACCTTC. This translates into CATRETGFYTF. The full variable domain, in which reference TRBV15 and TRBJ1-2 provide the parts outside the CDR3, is DAMVIQNPRYQVTQFGKPVTLSCSQTLNHNVMYWYQQKSSQAPKLLFHYYDKDFNNEADTPDNFQSRRPNTSFCFLDIRSPGLGDTAMYLCATRETGFYTFGSGTRLTVV.

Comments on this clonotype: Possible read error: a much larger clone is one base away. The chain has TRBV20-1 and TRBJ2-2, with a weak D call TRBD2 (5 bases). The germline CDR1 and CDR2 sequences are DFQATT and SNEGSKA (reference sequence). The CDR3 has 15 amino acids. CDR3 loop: CSARAHDSWAGELYF. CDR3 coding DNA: TGCAGTGCTAGAGCCCACGACTCCTGGGCCGGGGAGCTGTATTTT.

DNA of the CDR3: TGTGCCAGCAGCTATTCCGGTCTCACCGGGGAGCTGTTTTTT. The encoded protein is CASSYSGLTGELFF. This rearrangement joins TRBV7-9 to TRBJ2-2, with D hard to call. Germline lookup yields CDR1 SEHNR and CDR2 FQNEAQ (reference sequence). CDR3 length equals 14 residues. The V gene lost 4 bases and the J gene lost 4 bases, with 10 bases spanning the gap.

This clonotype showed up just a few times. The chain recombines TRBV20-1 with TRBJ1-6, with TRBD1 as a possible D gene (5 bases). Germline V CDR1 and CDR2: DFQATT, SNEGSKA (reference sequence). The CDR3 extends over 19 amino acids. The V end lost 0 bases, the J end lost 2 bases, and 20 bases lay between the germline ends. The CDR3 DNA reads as TGCAGTGCTAGAGATATAAACTGCGGGACGGGGGCCTATAATTCACCCCTCCACTTT. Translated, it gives CSARDINCGTGAYNSPLHF.

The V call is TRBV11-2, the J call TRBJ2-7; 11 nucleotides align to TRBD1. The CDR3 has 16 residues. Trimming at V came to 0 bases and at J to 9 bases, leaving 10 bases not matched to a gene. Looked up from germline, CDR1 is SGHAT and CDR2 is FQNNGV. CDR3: CASSLEYGTGGSGQYF. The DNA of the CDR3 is TGTGCCAGCAGCTTAGAGTACGGGACAGGGGGGTCCGGGCAGTACTTC.

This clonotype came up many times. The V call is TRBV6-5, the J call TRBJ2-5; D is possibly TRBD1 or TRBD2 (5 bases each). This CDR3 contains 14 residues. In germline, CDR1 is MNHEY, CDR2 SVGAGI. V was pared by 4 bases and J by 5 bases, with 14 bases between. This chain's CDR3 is CASSSPGTLETQYF. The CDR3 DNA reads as TGTGCCAGCAGTTCGCCGGGGACCCTCGAGACCCAGTACTTC.

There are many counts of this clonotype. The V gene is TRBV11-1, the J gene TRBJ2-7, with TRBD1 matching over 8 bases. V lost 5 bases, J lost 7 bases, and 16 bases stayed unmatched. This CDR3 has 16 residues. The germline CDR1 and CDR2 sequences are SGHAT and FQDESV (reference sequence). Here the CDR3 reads CASSRIRDRSSWEQYF. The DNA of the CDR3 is TGTGCCAGCAGCCGTATCCGGGACAGGTCCTCTTGGGAGCAGTACTTC.

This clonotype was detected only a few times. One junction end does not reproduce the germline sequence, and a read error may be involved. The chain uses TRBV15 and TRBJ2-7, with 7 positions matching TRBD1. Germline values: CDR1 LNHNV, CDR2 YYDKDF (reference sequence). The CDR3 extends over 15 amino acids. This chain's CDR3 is CATSREGTVSYEQYF. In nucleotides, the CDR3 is TGTGCCACTAGCAGAGAAGGGACAGTGTCCTACGAGCAGTACTTC.

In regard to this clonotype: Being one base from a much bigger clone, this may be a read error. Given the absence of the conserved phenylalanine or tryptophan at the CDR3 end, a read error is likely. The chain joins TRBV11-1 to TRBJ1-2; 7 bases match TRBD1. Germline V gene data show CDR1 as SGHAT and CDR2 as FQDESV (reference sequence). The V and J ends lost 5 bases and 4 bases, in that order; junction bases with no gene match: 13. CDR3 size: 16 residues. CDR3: CASSTNSDRVGYGYTV. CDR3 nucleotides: TGTGCCAGCAGCACAAACAGCGACAGGGTGGGCTATGGCTACACCGTC.

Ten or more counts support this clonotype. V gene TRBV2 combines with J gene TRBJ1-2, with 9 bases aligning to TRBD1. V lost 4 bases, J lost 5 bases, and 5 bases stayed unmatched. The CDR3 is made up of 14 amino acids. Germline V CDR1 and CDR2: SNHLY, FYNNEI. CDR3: CASSAADRGYGYTF. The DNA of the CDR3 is TGTGCCAGCAGTGCCGCGGACAGGGGATATGGCTACACCTTC.

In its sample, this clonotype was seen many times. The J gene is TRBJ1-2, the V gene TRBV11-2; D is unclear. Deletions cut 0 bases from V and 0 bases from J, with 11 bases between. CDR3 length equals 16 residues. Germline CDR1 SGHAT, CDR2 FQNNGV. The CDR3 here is CASSLDTAGPNYGYTF. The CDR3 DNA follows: TGTGCCAGCAGCTTAGATACGGCGGGTCCTAACTATGGCTACACCTTC.

This CDR3 reads CASSEGGQSGELFF. The CDR3 coding sequence is TGTGCCAGCAGTGAAGGGGGACAGTCCGGGGAGCTGTTTTTT. V is TRBV6-1 and J is TRBJ2-2; TRBD1 matches 7 bases. The CDR3 length is 14 residues. Germline V gene data show CDR1 as MNHNS and CDR2 as SASEGT. V lost 1 base, J lost 6 bases, and 2 bases stayed unmatched.

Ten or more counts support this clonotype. The CDR3 DNA follows: TGTGCCTGGAGTTCCACCGGGACGGAAAACATTCAGTACTTC. Protein sequence: CAWSSTGTENIQYF. The chain joins TRBV30 to TRBJ2-4; either TRBD1 or TRBD2 may fit D (5 bases each). The V end was cut by 2 bases, the J end by 5 bases, with 13 bases between. Germline V CDR1 and CDR2: GTSNPN, SVGIG (reference sequence). The CDR3 is 14 amino acids.

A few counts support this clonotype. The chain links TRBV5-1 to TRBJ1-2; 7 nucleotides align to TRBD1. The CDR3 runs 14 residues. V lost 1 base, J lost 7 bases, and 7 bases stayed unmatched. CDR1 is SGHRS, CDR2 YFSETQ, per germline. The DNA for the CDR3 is TGCGCCAGCAGCTTGACCACAGGGGTCCTTGGCTACACCTTC. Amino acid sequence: CASSLTTGVLGYTF.

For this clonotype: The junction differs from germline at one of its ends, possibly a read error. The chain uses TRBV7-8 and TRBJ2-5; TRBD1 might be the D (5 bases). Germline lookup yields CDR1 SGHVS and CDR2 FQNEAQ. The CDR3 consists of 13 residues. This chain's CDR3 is CARSLGHVETQYF. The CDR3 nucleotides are TGTGCCAGAAGCTTAGGACATGTGGAGACCCAGTACTTC. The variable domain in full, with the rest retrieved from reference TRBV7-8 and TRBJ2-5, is GAGVSQSPRYKVAKRGQDVALRCDPISGHVSLFWYQQALGQGPEFLTYFQNEAQLDKSGLPSDRFFAERPEGSVSTLKIQRTQQEDSAVYLCARSLGHVETQYFGPGTRLLVL.

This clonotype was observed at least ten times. The CDR3 DNA is TGTGCCAGCAGCACCACCCCGAGGGACCGGCCTGTCGCTTTCTTT. Encoded protein: CASSTTPRDRPVAFF. The chain carries TRBV7-8 and TRBJ1-1, with a tentative D call TRBD1 (5 bases). V was pared by 5 bases and J by 11 bases, with 24 bases between. This CDR3 has 15 amino acids. The germline V gene has CDR1 SGHVS and CDR2 FQNEAQ.

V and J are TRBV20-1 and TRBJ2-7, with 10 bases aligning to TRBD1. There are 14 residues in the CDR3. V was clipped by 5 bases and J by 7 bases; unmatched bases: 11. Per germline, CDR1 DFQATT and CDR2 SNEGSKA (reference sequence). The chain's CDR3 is CSAQTVGQGGEQYF. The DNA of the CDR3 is TGCAGTGCTCAAACAGTTGGACAGGGGGGGGAGCAGTACTTC.

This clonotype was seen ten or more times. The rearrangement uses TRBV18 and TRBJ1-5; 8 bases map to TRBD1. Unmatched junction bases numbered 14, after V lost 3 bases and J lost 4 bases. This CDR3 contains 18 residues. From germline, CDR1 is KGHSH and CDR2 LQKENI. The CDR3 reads CASSPNAMTGVLNQPQHF. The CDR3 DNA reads TGTGCCAGCTCACCGAACGCAATGACAGGGGTTCTTAATCAGCCCCAGCATTTT. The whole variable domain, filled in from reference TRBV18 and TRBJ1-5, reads NAGVMQNPRHLVRRRGQEARLRCSPMKGHSHVYWYRQLPEEGLKFMVYLQKENIIDESGMPKERFSAEFPKEGPSILRIQQVVRGDSAAYFCASSPNAMTGVLNQPQHFGDGTRLSIL.

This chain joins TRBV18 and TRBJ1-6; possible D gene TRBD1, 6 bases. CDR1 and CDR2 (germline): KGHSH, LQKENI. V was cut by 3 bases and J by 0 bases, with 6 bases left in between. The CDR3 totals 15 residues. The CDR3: CASSPGHSYNSPLHF. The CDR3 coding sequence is TGTGCCAGCTCACCGGGACACTCCTATAATTCACCCCTCCACTTT.